This T cell receptor beta chain was sequenced for a study of regulatory T cells in long-lasting Graves disease. The CDR3 has 16 residues. CDR1 and CDR2 from the germline V gene are MNHNS and SASEGT. Trimming cost V 6 bases and J 5 bases; bases outside gene matches: 13. As to time point: persistent/refractory GD, antithyroid drugs over 5 years with positive TRAb. PBMC-derived RNA was used for the TCR library. The sample holds a few counts of this clonotype. With iRepertoire HTBI primers and Arm-PCR of CDR3 regions, TCR beta libraries were built. TCRdb reanalysed the multiplex PCR reads using MiXCR and keeps one entry per CDR3 protein. The sample contains approximately 440,000 distinct CDR3 sequences, around a quarter of which appear only once.

Sequencing was performed on peripheral blood mononuclear cells (PBMCs), taken when the disease was refractory, from a patient treated with antithyroid drugs. This TCR was recovered from a female donor with Graves disease. The rearrangement links TRBV6-1 to TRBJ1-5; 7 nucleotides line up with TRBD1. CDR3 DNA: TGTGCCAGCAGCCTACATCGACAGGGAAATTATCAGCCCCAGCATTTT. Translation gives CASSLHRQGNYQPQHF.